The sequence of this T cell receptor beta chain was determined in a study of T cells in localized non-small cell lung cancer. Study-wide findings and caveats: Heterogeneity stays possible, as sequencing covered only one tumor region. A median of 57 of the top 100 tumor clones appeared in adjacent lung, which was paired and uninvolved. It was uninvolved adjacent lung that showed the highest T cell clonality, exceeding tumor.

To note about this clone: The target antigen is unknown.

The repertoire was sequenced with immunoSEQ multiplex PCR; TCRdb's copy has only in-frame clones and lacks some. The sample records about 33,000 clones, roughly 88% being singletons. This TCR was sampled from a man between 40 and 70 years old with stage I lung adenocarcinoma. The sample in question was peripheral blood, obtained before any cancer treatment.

The CDR3 sequence is CASSPNGGGGTEAFF. As DNA, the CDR3 is TGTGCCAGCTCACCCAACGGAGGTGGGGGCACTGAAGCTTTCTTT. The chain combines TRBV18 with TRBJ1-1; a weak D match, TRBD1 (5 bases). Germline V gene lookup returns CDR1 KGHSH and CDR2 LQKENI. This CDR3 region has 15 residues. The ends were cut back, 3 bases at V and 4 bases at J, with 15 bases in the middle.